The 5 T cell receptor beta chains in this list originate from one sample, sequenced in a study of blood T cells in healthy people across ages. Sample-barcoded 5' priming and a J-beta primer mix drove a second PCR of about 6 to 12 cycles. TCRdb itself ran the 5' RACE reads through MiXCR, one entry per CDR3 protein. The sample holds around 1.5 million distinct CDR3 sequences; roughly 64% are singletons and the top ten take roughly 6.3%. The sample comprised blood. These receptors were collected from a man younger than 30 in good health.

This clonotype was counted between two and nine times. The V gene is TRBV5-6, the J gene TRBJ2-5; tentative D call: TRBD2 (5 bases). V was cut by 2 bases and J by 11 bases, with 16 bases left in between. Germline-derived CDR1 and CDR2 are SGHDT and YYEEEE. This CDR3 comprises 13 residues. The CDR3 loop is CASSFKPPGLQYF. The DNA for the CDR3 is TGTGCCAGCAGCTTTAAGCCCCCGGGGTTGCAGTACTTC.

The V gene is TRBV6-6, the J gene TRBJ2-3; D gene uncertain. Germline V gene sequence: CDR1 MNHNY, CDR2 SVGAGI (reference sequence). The CDR3 length is 15 residues. The V end was cut by 6 bases, the J end by 1 base, with 14 bases between. The CDR3 DNA sequence: TGTGCCAGCAGCCACCGGACGGCTGGCACAGATACGCAGTATTTT. It specifies CASSHRTAGTDTQYF.

The V gene is TRBV15, the J gene TRBJ2-7, with D unresolved. The DNA end lines up better with TRBJ2-1; the J call may be wrong. Germline CDR1 LNHNV, CDR2 YYDKDF (reference sequence). The CDR3 contains 13 residues. CDR3 nucleotide sequence: TGTGCCACCAGCAGAGTAGATGTCAATGAGCAGTTCTTC. Translation: CATSRVDVNEQFF.

This chain connects TRBV28 to TRBJ1-1; D perhaps matches TRBD1 (6 bases). Germline-derived CDR1 and CDR2 are MDHEN and SYDVKM. The CDR3 loop spans 14 amino acids. Trimming pared 6 bases from V and 3 bases from J, leaving 14 bases between. DNA for the CDR3: TGTGCCAGCAGCCCTGACAGGTTCGACACTGAAGCTTTCTTT. Protein sequence: CASSPDRFDTEAFF.

This clonotype has a handful of counts. The V gene is TRBV12-3 or TRBV12-4, the J gene TRBJ1-4; D might be TRBD1 (6 bases). The CDR3 runs 13 residues. The germline V and J ends were trimmed by 11 bases and 8 bases, with 18 bases remaining between them. This chain's CDR3 is CASKDSLGEKLFF. As DNA, the CDR3 is TGTGCCTCGAAGGACAGCCTCGGGGAAAAACTGTTTTTT.